This TCR beta chain was obtained from a study of response to subunit inactivated influenza vaccine. CDR1 and CDR2 (germline): MNHNS, SASEGT. The length of the CDR3 is 14 residues. V was clipped by 7 bases and J by 4 bases, with 16 bases between them. The study, taken as a whole, reports: T cells newly recruited by each seasonal influenza vaccination are few, the authors suggested.

This clonotype was seen a handful of times. Its antigen remains unidentified. A single record per CDR3 protein comes from TCRdb applying MiXCR to the RT-PCR reads. Of approximately 730,000 distinct CDR3 sequences in the sample, around 13% were seen once. The chain couples TRBV6-1 to TRBJ1-1; D gene ambiguous. The material was PBMCs from blood, obtained about 14 days before vaccination. This TCR was recovered from a man in his fifties who received an inactivated influenza vaccine. DNA for the CDR3: TGTGCCAGCACCTGGGCCCCTCAGTCCACTGAAGCTTTCTTT. Protein: CASTWAPQSTEAFF.